The 7 T cell receptor beta chains reported below all come from one sample, sequenced in a study of OX40 agonist ivuxolimab in advanced cancers. Sequencing used immunoSEQ multiplex PCR; TCRdb keeps in-frame clones, though not all of them. The top ten hold 2% to 2.5% of the sample, which has around 65,000 clones, over 60% seen once. The sequences come from CD4+ or CD8+ T cells sorted from blood, collected in a trial of the OX40 agonist ivuxolimab. These receptors all come from an adult with an advanced solid tumor such as melanoma, head and neck, liver or kidney cancer.

The genes are TRBV7-2 and TRBJ2-5, with D unresolved. This CDR3 region has 15 residues. Trimming stripped 5 bases from V and 1 base from J, with 14 bases between. Germline CDR1 SGHTA, CDR2 FQGNSA. In DNA form, the CDR3 reads TGTGCCAGCAGCACGCAACGACTTATCCAAGAGACCCAGTACTTC. This encodes CASSTQRLIQETQYF.

The rearrangement uses TRBV4-1 and TRBJ2-6; 8 bases are shared with TRBD1. V trimming: 1 base; J trimming: 4 bases; junction bases outside the gene matches: 6. Germline V gene data show CDR1 as MGHRA and CDR2 as YSYEKL. The CDR3 consists of 17 residues. CDR3 protein: CASSQVARGRGANVLTF. The DNA for the CDR3 is TGCGCCAGCAGCCAAGTCGCCAGGGGGCGAGGGGCCAACGTCCTGACTTTC.

The chain combines TRBV28 with TRBJ1-2, with unresolved D. Per the germline V gene, CDR1 is MDHEN and CDR2 is SYDVKM. Trimming took 6 bases from V and 8 from J, leaving 16 bases between them. The CDR3 sequence is 13 residues long. CDR3 coding DNA: TGTGCCAGCAGCCCTACAACCGCGCTGGGCTACACCTTC. The encoded protein is CASSPTTALGYTF.

The chain links TRBV2 to TRBJ1-1, with TRBD1 identical over 9 bases. The V gene's germline CDR1 is SNHLY and CDR2 FYNNEI. The V and J ends lost 5 bases and 1 base, in that order; junction bases with no gene match: 2. This CDR3 has 14 residues. The CDR3 is CASSRGQGNTEAFF. The CDR3 DNA is TGTGCCAGCAGTCGGGGACAGGGGAACACTGAAGCTTTCTTT. Supplemented by reference TRBV2 and TRBJ1-1, the full variable domain reads EPEVTQTPSHQVTQMGQEVILRCVPISNHLYFYWYRQILGQKVEFLVSFYNNEISEKSEIFDDQFSVERPDGSNFTLKIRSTKLEDSAMYFCASSRGQGNTEAFFGQGTRLTVV.

This clone was recorded once. This chain connects TRBV28 to TRBJ1-4; no reliable D call. Trimming stripped 4 bases from V and 6 bases from J, with 15 bases between. This CDR3 is built from 15 residues. Germline V gene data show CDR1 as MDHEN and CDR2 as SYDVKM. CDR3 amino acids: CASSSGTVQDEKLFF. The CDR3 DNA reads TGTGCCAGCAGTTCTGGAACTGTCCAGGATGAAAAACTGTTTTTT.

This chain joins TRBV4-1 and TRBJ2-2; D not certain. Between the trimmed V and J ends, which lost 5 bases and 1 base, there was a span of 8 bases. This CDR3 comprises 14 residues. The germline V gene encodes CDR1 MGHRA and CDR2 YSYEKL. CDR3 protein: CASSDGGNTGELFF. CDR3 bases: TGCGCCAGCAGCGATGGTGGGAACACCGGGGAGCTGTTTTTT.

The chain carries TRBV7-9 and TRBJ2-5; D is perhaps TRBD2 (5 bases). The V end was cut by 4 bases, the J end by 5 bases, with 23 bases between. The CDR3 length is 17 residues. The V gene's germline CDR1 is SEHNR and CDR2 FQNEAQ (reference sequence). The CDR3 sequence is CASSSGRAFLRRETQYF. DNA for the CDR3: TGTGCCAGCAGCTCTGGGCGGGCGTTCCTAAGACGGGAGACCCAGTACTTC.